This TCR beta chain was sequenced in a study of regulatory T cells in long-lasting Graves disease (dated by TCRdb to the early 2020s). Regarding the study in general: Newly diagnosed Graves' disease patients had taken antithyroid drugs for less than 3 months. Peripheral blood TCR sequencing and RNA sequencing compared persistent Graves' disease patients with newly diagnosed Graves' disease patients. A total of around 35 samples underwent TCR sequencing, from about 13 patients with persistent Graves' disease and approximately 20 patients with newly diagnosed Graves' disease. The study was registered as a clinical trial and conducted in China. Beyond this particular receptor, the publication reports: Lower TCR Shannon entropy and fewer highly expanded clones were observed in persistent Graves' disease patients than in newly diagnosed patients, which suggested clonal expansion. Sequencing and analysis were restricted to the TCR beta chain. The small sample size was acknowledged by the authors as a limitation that may reduce accuracy. Because the primary lesion, thyroid tissue, could not be accessed, the study looked at peripheral blood alone. More public clonotypes were shared among persistent patients (2,741) than among newly diagnosed patients (approximately 930).

Library generation was performed with multiplex PCR. These reads were obtained on an Illumina HiSeq 4000. CDR3 regions were amplified by Arm-PCR with iRepertoire HTBI primers to construct TCR beta libraries. PCR products were gel purified before sequencing. On the authors' methods: Across samples, about 64 TRBV and 12 to 15 TRBJ segments were identified and used for gene usage analysis of CDR3 amino acid clonotypes. Filtered high-quality paired reads were merged into contigs using COPE and FqMerger. BLAST was used to align contigs to the IMGT TRBV, TRBD and TRBJ reference genes, and CDR3 was defined following IMGT. Any clonotype with a frequency above 0.1% was classified as a highly expanded clone. Shannon entropy served as the measure of repertoire diversity, while the Gini coefficient captured V-J evenness. A clonotype found in more than one individual was treated as public. TCRdb passed the public sequencing reads through fastp at Q25 and MiXCR, retaining productive beta sequences. Duplicate CDR3 protein sequences are folded into a single record with the most common DNA and genes. TCRdb assigned the V and J calls; the authors' analysis was not used. The sample table lists 400,000 to 500,000 distinct CDR3 sequences, 14% of them with a count of one. Approximately 15% of the sample is in the top ten clones.

The time point label here, explained by the study, means: newly diagnosed GD, antithyroid drugs for less than 3 months. For both TCR sequencing and RNA sequencing, RNA was extracted from PBMCs using TRIzol. Graves' disease was diagnosed according to American Thyroid Association guidelines. Patients for the study were recruited at an endocrinology department in Xi'an, China. Each patient gave roughly 10 milliliters of peripheral blood, collected in an EDTA anticoagulant tube. Ficoll Paque Plus density gradient separation was used to isolate PBMCs, and no additional T cell sorting was done. RNA quality was checked with an Agilent 2100 Bioanalyzer and agarose gel, and concentration with a NanoDrop 2000. This clonotype was detected many times. What this receptor recognizes is not known. The input lacks base qualities; no much larger clone sits a single base away. Another study also made use of these data, one on T cells in Graves' hyperthyroidism and ophthalmopathy. As noted in the second study: Stable Graves' hyperthyroidism was defined as the absence of progression to ophthalmopathy over 18 months of follow-up. Hyperthyroidism patients were aged 18 to 65 years and newly diagnosed, with disease duration of less than 2 months. Patients with uncontrolled infections, other autoimmune diseases, pregnancy or lactation were excluded. Diagnoses were established on the basis of clinical symptoms, serum thyroxine and TRAb, thyroid ultrasound, and orbital computed tomography. For the first round of RT-PCR on the TCR CDR3, the HTBI primer set was used together with the Qiagen OneStep RT-PCR kit. Blood samples also contained most of the expanded thyroid clonotypes (frequency above 0.001), which suggests that blood repertoires may reflect thyroid immune responses. In cross-validation, a model built on a 13 V-J signature told ophthalmopathy apart from stable hyperthyroidism with approximately 90% sensitivity and approximately 81% specificity, and in testing the same model reached 80%/75%. During validation, the model predicted progression to ophthalmopathy a median of approximately 6.5 months ahead of onset, with around 71% sensitivity and 72% to 80% specificity. TCR V-J signatures able to tell the groups apart were searched for in a discovery cohort of more than 90 patients, of whom more than 40 had Graves' ophthalmopathy and around 58 had stable Graves' hyperthyroidism. Prospective prediction of ophthalmopathy was tested in an independent validation cohort of some 20 hyperthyroidism patients and 15 to 17 patients who later progressed to ophthalmopathy. The 100 discovery patients were randomly split 7:3 into training and test sets. The study also compared thyroid tissue and blood T-cell repertoires from about six Graves' hyperthyroidism patients. After blood sampling, hyperthyroidism patients were treated with methimazole at a starting dose of 30 mg daily, and ophthalmopathy patients were treated with high-dose intravenous methylprednisolone. Libraries were constructed in a second round of multiplex PCR, after which size selection and purification were performed. Paired-end sequencing of the libraries was performed with 100 bp reads on an Illumina HiSeq2000. Raw data were processed with SOAPnuke, discarding reads with adapters, uncalled bases, mean Phred below 15, or no exact constant-primer or identifier match. High-quality paired reads were merged using COPE v1.2.5, and each unique nucleotide sequence was defined as a clonotype. MiTCR v1.1 was used to align clonotypes to the IMGT TRBV, TRBD and TRBJ reference segments. Only V-J combinations with frequency above 0.0001, covering roughly 99% of repertoires, were analysed. The TCS score was defined as F50 (clonal expansion) divided by E x V (chaos), with BLOSUM62-based TCRdist calculated between CDR3 peptides within each V-J. Welch's t-statistics and random forest reduced just over 500 V-J features to 13, which were used in a naive Bayes classifier (R e1071). Sample size was not statistically predetermined, and blinding of investigators to group allocation was not performed. TCR Vbeta CDR3 sequencing of fewer than 150 peripheral blood samples (approximately 44 ophthalmopathy, roughly 72 hyperthyroidism and 17 progressor patients) is reported in the paper.

This clonotype was sampled from a woman aged 50 to 60 with Graves disease. Donor details come from another sample of the same person, matched by shared clones. The sequences come from peripheral blood mononuclear cells (PBMCs), collected at new diagnosis, from a patient treated with antithyroid drugs.

CDR3 reads: CASSFRVGSYEQYF. The nucleotide sequence is TGTGCCAGCAGCTTTAGAGTCGGTTCCTACGAGCAGTACTTC. The V and J segments used are TRBV7-9 and TRBJ2-7, with the D segment identity uncertain. Inclusive of the bounding cysteine and phenylalanine, the CDR3 is 14 residues long. Just CDR3 DNA is preserved here, 42 bases in frame from base 1. V gives up 3 bases and J gives up 1 base, and the segment between their germline ends measures 10 bases. Sequences SEHNR (CDR1) and FQNEAQ (CDR2) are obtained from the germline V gene (reference sequence).